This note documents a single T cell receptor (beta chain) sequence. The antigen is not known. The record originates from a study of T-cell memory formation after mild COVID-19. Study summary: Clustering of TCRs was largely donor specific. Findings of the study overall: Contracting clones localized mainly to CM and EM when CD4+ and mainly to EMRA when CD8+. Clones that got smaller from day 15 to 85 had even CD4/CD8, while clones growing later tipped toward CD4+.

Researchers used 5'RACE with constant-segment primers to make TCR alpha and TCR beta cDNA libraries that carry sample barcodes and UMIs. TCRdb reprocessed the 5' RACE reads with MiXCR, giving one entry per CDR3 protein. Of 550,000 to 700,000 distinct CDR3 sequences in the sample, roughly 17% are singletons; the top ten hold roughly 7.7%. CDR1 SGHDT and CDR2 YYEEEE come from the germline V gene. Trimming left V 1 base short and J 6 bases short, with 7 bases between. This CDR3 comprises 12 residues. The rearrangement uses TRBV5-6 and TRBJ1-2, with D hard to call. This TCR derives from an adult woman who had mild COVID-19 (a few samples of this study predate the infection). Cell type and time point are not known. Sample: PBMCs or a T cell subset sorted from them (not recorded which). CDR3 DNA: TGTGCCAGCAGCTTGTTTCTGGATGGCTACACCTTC. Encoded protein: CASSLFLDGYTF.